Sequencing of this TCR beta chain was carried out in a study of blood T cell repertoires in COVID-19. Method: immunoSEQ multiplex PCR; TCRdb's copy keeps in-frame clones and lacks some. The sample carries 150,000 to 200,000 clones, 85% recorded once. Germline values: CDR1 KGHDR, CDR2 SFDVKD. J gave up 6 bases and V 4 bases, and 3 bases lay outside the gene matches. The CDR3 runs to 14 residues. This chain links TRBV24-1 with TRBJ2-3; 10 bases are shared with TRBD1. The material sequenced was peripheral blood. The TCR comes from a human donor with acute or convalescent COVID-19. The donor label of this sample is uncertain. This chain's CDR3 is CATSDRTGGDTQYF. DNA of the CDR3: TGTGCCACCAGTGACAGGACAGGGGGGGATACGCAGTATTTT.